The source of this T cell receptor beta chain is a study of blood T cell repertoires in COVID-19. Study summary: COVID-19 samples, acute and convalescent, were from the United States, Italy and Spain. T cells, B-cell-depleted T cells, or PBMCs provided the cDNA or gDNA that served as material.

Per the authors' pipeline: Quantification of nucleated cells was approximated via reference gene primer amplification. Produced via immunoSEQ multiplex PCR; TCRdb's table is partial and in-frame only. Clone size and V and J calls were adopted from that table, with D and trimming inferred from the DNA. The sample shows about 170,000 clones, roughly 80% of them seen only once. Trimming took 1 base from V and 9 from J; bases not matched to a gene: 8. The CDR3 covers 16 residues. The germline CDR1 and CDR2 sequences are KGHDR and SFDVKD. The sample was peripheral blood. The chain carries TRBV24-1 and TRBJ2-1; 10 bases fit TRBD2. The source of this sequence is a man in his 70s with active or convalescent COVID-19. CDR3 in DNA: TGTGCCACCAGTGATTTAGGAGCGGGAGGGCCAGGTGAGCAGTTCTTC. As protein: CATSDLGAGGPGEQFF.